The present T cell receptor beta chain was sequenced within a study of radiotherapy plus CTLA-4 blockade in lung cancer. Overall study context: Among all patients, about 19% showed objective responses, while approximately 30% had disease control. Study findings and constraints: Clones of tumor-derived TCRs expanded in blood after radiotherapy plus ipilimumab.

Looked up from germline, CDR1 is SGHNT and CDR2 is YYREEE (reference sequence). V gave up 5 bases and J gave up 5 bases, with 16 bases separating them. The CDR3 is 14 amino acids. The method was immunoSEQ multiplex PCR; TCRdb's version includes in-frame clones alone and lacks a portion of them. Of around 40,000 clones in the sample, 60% to 80% were seen once. In its sample, this clone was seen a few times. Its matching antigen is unknown. The study gave focal radiation plus ipilimumab CTLA-4 blockade to patients with chemo-refractory metastatic non-small-cell lung cancer. This sequence joins TRBV5-4 and TRBJ1-2; D might be TRBD1 (6 bases). The sample consisted of peripheral blood, taken from a patient treated with radiotherapy plus ipilimumab. The receptor was derived from a human donor with non-small cell lung cancer who had stable disease on radiotherapy plus ipilimumab. The CDR3 loop is CASRFTGQRYGYTF. In DNA form, the CDR3 reads TGTGCCAGCAGGTTCACTGGACAGAGGTATGGCTACACCTTC.